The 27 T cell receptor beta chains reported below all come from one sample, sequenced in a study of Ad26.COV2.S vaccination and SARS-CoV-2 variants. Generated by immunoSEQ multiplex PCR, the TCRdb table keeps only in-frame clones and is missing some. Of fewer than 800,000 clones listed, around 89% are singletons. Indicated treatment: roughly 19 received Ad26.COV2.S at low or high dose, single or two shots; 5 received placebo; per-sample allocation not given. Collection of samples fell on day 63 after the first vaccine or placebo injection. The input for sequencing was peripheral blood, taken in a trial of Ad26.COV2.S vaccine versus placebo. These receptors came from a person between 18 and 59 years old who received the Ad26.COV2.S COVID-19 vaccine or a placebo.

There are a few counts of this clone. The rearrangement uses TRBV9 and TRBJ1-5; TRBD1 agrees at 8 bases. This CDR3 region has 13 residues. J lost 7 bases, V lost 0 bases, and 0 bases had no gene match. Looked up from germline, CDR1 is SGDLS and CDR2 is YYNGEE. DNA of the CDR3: TGTGCCAGCAGCGTAGGGGACAGGCAGCCCCAGCATTTT. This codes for CASSVGDRQPQHF.

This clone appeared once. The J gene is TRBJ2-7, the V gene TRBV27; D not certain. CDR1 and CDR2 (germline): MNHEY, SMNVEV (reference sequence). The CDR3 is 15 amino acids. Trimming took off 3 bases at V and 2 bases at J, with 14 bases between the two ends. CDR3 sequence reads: CASSLGKGGTYEQYF. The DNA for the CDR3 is TGTGCCAGCAGTTTGGGGAAAGGTGGCACCTACGAGCAGTACTTC.

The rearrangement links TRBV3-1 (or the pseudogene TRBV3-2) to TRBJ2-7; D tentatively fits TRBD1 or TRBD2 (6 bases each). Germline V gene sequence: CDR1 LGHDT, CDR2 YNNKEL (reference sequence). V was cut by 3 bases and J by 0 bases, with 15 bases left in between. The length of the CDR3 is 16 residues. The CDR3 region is CASSQKRGVLSYEQYF. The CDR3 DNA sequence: TGTGCCAGCAGCCAGAAGAGGGGGGTACTCTCCTACGAGCAGTACTTC.

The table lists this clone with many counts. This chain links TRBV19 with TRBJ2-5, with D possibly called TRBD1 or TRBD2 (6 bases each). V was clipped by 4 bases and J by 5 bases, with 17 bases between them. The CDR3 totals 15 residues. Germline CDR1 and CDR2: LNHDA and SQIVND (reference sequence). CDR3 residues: CASSTPLGGGETQYF. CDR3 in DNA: TGTGCCAGTAGTACCCCCTTGGGGGGCGGGGAGACCCAGTACTTC.

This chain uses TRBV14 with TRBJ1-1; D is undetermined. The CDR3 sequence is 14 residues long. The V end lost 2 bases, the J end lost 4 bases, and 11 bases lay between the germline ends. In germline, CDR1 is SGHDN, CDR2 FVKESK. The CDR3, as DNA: TGTGCCAGCAGCCAAATTAAGGGTGGCACTGAAGCTTTCTTT. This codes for CASSQIKGGTEAFF.

The CDR3 here is CASPLGSGTNTGELFF. The CDR3 DNA is TGTGCCAGTCCTCTTGGTAGCGGGACGAACACCGGGGAGCTGTTTTTT. V is TRBV11-2 and J is TRBJ2-2, with TRBD2 matching over 8 bases. Germline assignment: CDR1 SGHAT and CDR2 FQNNGV. The CDR3 loop spans 16 amino acids. Trimming at V came to 9 bases and at J to 0 bases, leaving 9 bases not matched to a gene.

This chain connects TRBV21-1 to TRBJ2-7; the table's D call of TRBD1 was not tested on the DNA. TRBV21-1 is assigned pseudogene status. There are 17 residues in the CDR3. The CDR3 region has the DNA TGTGCCAGCAGCCATGACCTAGGGGGCGGGCCCACCTACGAGCAGTACTTC. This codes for CASSHDLGGGPTYEQYF.

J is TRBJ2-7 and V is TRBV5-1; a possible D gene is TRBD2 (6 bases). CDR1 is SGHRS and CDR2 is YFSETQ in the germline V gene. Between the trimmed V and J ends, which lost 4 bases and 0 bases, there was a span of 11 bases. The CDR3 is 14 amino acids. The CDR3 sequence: CASSRGRGSYEQYF. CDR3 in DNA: TGCGCCAGCAGCCGGGGGAGAGGCTCCTACGAGCAGTACTTC.

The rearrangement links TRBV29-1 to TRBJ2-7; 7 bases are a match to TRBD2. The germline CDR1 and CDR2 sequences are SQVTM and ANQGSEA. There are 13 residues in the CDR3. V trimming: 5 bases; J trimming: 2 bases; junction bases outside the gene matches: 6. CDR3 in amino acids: CSVYGGNTYEQYF. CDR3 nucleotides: TGCAGCGTTTACGGGGGGAACACCTACGAGCAGTACTTC.

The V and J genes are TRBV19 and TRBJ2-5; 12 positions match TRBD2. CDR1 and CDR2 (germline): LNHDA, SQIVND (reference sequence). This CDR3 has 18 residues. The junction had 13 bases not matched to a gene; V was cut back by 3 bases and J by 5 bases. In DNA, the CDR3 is TGTGCCAGTAGTATTGTCCTAGCGGGAGGGCCAGGGAGTGAGACCCAGTACTTC. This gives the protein CASSIVLAGGPGSETQYF.

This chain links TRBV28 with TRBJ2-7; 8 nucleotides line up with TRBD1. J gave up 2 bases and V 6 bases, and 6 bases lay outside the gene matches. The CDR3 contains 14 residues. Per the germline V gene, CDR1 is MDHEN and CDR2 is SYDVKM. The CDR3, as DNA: TGTGCCAGCAGATCGCAGACAGGGGCCTACGAGCAGTACTTC. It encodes CASRSQTGAYEQYF.

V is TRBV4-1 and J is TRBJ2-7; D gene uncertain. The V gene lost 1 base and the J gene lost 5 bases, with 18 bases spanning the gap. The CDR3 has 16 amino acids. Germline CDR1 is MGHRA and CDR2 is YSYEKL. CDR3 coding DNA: TGCGCCAGCAGCCAAGTCGCGTACAGTCTACACGACGAGCAGTACTTC. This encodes CASSQVAYSLHDEQYF.

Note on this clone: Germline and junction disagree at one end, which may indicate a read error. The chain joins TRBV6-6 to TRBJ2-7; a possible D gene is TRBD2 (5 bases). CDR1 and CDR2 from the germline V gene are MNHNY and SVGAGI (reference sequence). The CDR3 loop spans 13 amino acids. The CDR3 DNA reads TGTGCCAGCAGTAACTCGGAGGTATACGAGCAGTACTTC. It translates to CASSNSEVYEQYF.

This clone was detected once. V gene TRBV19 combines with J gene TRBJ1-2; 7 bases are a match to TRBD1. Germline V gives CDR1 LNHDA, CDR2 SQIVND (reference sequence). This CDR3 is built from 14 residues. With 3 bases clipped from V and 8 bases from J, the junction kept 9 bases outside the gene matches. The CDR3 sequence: CASSIETGRKGYTF. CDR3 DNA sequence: TGTGCCAGTAGTATCGAGACAGGGAGGAAGGGCTACACCTTC.

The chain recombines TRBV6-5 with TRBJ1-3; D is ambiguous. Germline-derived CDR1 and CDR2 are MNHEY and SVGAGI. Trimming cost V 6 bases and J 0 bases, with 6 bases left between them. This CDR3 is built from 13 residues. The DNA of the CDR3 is TGTGCCAGCAGGCAAAGCTCTGGAAACACCATATATTTT. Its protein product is CASRQSSGNTIYF.

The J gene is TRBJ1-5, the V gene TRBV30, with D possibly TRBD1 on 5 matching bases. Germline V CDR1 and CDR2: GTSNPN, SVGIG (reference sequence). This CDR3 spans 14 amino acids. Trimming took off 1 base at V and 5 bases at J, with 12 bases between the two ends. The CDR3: CAWSGGGGYQPQHF. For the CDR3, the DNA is TGTGCCTGGAGTGGGGGGGGAGGCTATCAGCCCCAGCATTTT.

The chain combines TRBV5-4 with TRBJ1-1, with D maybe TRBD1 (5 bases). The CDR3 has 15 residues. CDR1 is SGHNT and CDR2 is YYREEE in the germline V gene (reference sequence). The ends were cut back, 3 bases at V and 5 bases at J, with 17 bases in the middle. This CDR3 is CASSSVLGGKTEAFF. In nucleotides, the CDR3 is TGTGCCAGCAGCTCGGTGCTGGGGGGAAAGACTGAAGCTTTCTTT.

In DNA, the CDR3 is TGTGCCAGCAGTGAAGCGGAGACGCAGGCCACTGAAGCTTTCTTT. This gives the protein CASSEAETQATEAFF. The chain carries TRBV2 and TRBJ1-1; D is ambiguous. Trimming removed 0 bases from V and 4 bases from J, with 12 bases in between. Germline V gene lookup returns CDR1 SNHLY and CDR2 FYNNEI. CDR3 length equals 15 residues.

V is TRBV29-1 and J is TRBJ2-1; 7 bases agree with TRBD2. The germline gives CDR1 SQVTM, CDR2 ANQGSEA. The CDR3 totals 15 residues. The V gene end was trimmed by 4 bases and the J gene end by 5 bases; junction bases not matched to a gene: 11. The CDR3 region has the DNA TGCAGCGTTGCCCGGGACTACGCTTCGGACAATGAGCAGTTCTTC. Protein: CSVARDYASDNEQFF.

CDR3 bases: TGTGCCAGCAGCCCGGGGGGGGCCAGTTCCCCTAACTATGGCTACACCTTC. Protein sequence: CASSPGGASSPNYGYTF. The chain joins TRBV28 to TRBJ1-2; possibly TRBD1 for D (6 bases). Germline V gene data show CDR1 as MDHEN and CDR2 as SYDVKM. The V and J ends lost 6 bases and 0 bases respectively, with 20 bases between them. CDR3 length equals 17 residues.

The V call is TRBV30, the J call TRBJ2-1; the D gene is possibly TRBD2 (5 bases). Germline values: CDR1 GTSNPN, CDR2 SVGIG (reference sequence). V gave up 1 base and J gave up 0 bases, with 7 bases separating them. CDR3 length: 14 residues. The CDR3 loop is CAWSEGSSYNEQFF. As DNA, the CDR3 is TGTGCCTGGAGTGAAGGGAGCTCCTACAATGAGCAGTTCTTC.

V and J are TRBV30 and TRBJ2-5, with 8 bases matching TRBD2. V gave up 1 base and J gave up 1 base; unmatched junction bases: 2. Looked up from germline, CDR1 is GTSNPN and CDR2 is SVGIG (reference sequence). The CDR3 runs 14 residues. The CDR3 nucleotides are TGTGCCTGGAGTGGCGGGACTAGCCAAGAGACCCAGTACTTC. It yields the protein CAWSGGTSQETQYF.

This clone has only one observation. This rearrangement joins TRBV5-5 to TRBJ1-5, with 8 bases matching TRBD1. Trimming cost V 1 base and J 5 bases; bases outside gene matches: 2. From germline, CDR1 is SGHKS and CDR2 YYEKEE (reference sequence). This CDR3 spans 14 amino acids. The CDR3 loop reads CASSLLTGDQPQHF. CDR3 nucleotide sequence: TGTGCCAGCAGCTTGCTGACAGGGGATCAGCCCCAGCATTTT.

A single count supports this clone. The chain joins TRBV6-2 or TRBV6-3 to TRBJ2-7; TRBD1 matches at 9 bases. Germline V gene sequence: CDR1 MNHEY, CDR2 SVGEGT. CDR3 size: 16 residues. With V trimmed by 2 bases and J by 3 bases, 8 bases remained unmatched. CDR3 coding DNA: TGTGCCAGCAGTTACGACGGGACAGGGATGATCTACGAGCAGTACTTC. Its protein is CASSYDGTGMIYEQYF.

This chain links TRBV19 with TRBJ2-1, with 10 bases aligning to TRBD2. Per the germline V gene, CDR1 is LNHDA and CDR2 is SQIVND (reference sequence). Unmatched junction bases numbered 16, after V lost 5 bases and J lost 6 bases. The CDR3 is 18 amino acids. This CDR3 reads CASSGTGPAAGGSNEQFF. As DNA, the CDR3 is TGTGCCAGTAGTGGGACAGGTCCTGCAGCGGGAGGGTCCAATGAGCAGTTCTTC.

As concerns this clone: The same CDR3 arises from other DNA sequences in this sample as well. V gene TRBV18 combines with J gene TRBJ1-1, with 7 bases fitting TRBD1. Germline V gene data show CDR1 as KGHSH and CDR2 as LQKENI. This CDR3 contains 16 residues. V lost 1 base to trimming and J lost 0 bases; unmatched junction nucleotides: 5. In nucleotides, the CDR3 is TGTGCCAGCTCACCACAGGGACAGCCCATGAACACTGAAGCTTTCTTT. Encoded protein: CASSPQGQPMNTEAFF.

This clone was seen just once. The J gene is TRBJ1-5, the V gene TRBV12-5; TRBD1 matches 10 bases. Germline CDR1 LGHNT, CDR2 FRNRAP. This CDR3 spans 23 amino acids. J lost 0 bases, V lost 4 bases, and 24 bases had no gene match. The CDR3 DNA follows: TGTGCTAGTGGTTCCCAGTCCGGGACAGGGGCTTACTCCCCCTCTTATAGCAATCAGCCCCAGCATTTT. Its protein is CASGSQSGTGAYSPSYSNQPQHF.